Detailed here is one T cell receptor (beta chain). What it binds is not known. The data were produced by immunoSEQ multiplex PCR, yet TCRdb's version contains in-frame clones alone and is incomplete. The data show roughly 120,000 clones, 80% to 90% seen once. The sample comes from a study of T cell responses to AZD1222 COVID-19 vaccine. Whole-study results and caveats: In the spike-specific TCR repertoire, nearly half reportedly target unmutated variant regions.

V shed 4 bases and J shed 5 bases, with 20 bases lying between them. The CDR3 is 16 amino acids. Germline CDR1 and CDR2: SEHNR and FQNEAQ (reference sequence). This clonotype was obtained from an adult in good health. Sample: peripheral blood, taken on day 0 of AZD1222 vaccination. The rearrangement uses TRBV7-9 and TRBJ1-1; possible D gene TRBD1, 5 bases. CDR3 loop: CASSSLGVGDATEAFF. As DNA, the CDR3 is TGTGCCAGCAGCTCCCTGGGGGTTGGAGATGCTACTGAAGCTTTCTTT. The whole variable domain, filled in from reference TRBV7-9 and TRBJ1-1, reads DTGVSQNPRHKITKRGQNVTFRCDPISEHNRLYWYRQTLGQGPEFLTYFQNEAQLEKSRLLSDRFSAERPKGSFSTLEIQRTEQGDSAMYLCASSSLGVGDATEAFFGQGTRLTVV.